This passage covers 28 T cell receptor beta chains from one sample sequenced in a study of blood T cell repertoires in COVID-19. Measured with immunoSEQ multiplex PCR; TCRdb has only the in-frame clones, and not every one. Among approximately 220,000 clones listed, under 90% were seen once. Sequenced input: PBMCs or T cells enriched from blood (not recorded which). Source of these receptors: a woman aged 45-59 years who had been exposed to COVID-19.

The V call is TRBV28, the J call TRBJ1-3; 7 nucleotides line up with TRBD1. Germline CDR1 MDHEN, CDR2 SYDVKM. The CDR3 sequence is 15 residues long. J gave up 3 bases and V 6 bases, and 8 bases lay outside the gene matches. The CDR3 nucleotides read TGTGCCAGCAGCCTGAGACGGGACAGTGGAAACACCATATATTTT. This codes for CASSLRRDSGNTIYF.

V is TRBV5-1 and J is TRBJ1-3; 7 positions match TRBD1. The length of the CDR3 is 14 residues. After removal of 4 bases from V and 4 bases from J, the junction contained 5 bases not matched to a gene. The germline CDR1 and CDR2 sequences are SGHRS and YFSETQ. DNA of the CDR3: TGCGCCAGCAGCCCAGGGGGGTTAGGAAACACCATATATTTT. This translates into CASSPGGLGNTIYF.

The rearrangement links TRBV5-1 to TRBJ1-1, with 8 bases lining up with TRBD1. The CDR3 is made up of 15 amino acids. Germline-derived CDR1 and CDR2 are SGHRS and YFSETQ. Trimming took 2 bases from V and 2 from J; bases not matched to a gene: 5. CDR3 in DNA: TGCGCCAGCAGCTTCGCCGGGACAGGTAACACTGAAGCTTTCTTT. Amino acids: CASSFAGTGNTEAFF.

This chain links TRBV5-4 with TRBJ2-2; 16 bases match TRBD2. Germline V gene lookup returns CDR1 SGHNT and CDR2 YYREEE (reference sequence). V lost 0 bases and J lost 1; bases outside the gene matches: 3. The CDR3 contains 19 residues. CDR3 sequence (DNA): TGTGCCAGCAGCTTGGAGGGACTAGCGGGGGGGCGGAACACCGGGGAGCTGTTTTTT. Translated, it gives CASSLEGLAGGRNTGELFF.

V gene TRBV6-6 combines with J gene TRBJ2-1; 8 positions match TRBD2. V was clipped by 7 bases and J by 4 bases; unmatched bases: 12. Germline CDR1 reads MNHNY; CDR2 reads SVGAGI (reference sequence). CDR3 size: 16 residues. As DNA, the CDR3 is TGTGCCAGCACCCCTCTGGGAGGCGGGGGGTACAATGAGCAGTTCTTC. Translation: CASTPLGGGGYNEQFF.

V and J are TRBV2 and TRBJ2-5; 7 bases align to TRBD2. V gave up 0 bases and J gave up 7 bases; unmatched junction bases: 2. CDR1 and CDR2 (germline): SNHLY, FYNNEI. The CDR3 is made up of 13 amino acids. CDR3 residues: CASSEARGGTQYF. The CDR3 DNA is TGTGCCAGCAGTGAAGCGCGCGGGGGGACCCAGTACTTC.

V and J are TRBV25-1 and TRBJ2-2; D might be TRBD1 (5 bases). V lost 3 bases to trimming and J lost 4 bases, with 12 bases between them. CDR1 and CDR2 (germline): MGHDK, SYGVNS. The CDR3 runs 15 residues. This chain's CDR3 is CASSDQGTATGELFF. The CDR3 coding sequence is TGTGCCAGCAGTGACCAGGGTACGGCCACCGGGGAGCTGTTTTTT.

V and J are TRBV7-2 and TRBJ2-7; the D gene is possibly TRBD2 (6 bases). The CDR3 totals 14 residues. V was pared by 5 bases and J by 4 bases, with 15 bases between. CDR1 is SGHTA and CDR2 is FQGNSA in the germline V gene. In nucleotides, the CDR3 is TGTGCCAGCAGCAACCCTTCGCGGGGTTACGAGCAGTACTTC. Protein product: CASSNPSRGYEQYF. Drawing the rest from reference TRBV7-2 and TRBJ2-7, the complete variable domain is GAGVSQSPSNKVTEKGKDVELRCDPISGHTALYWYRQSLGQGLEFLIYFQGNSAPDKSGLPSDRFSAERTGGSVSTLTIQRTQQEDSAVYLCASSNPSRGYEQYFGPGTRLTVT.

The chain uses TRBV29-1 and TRBJ2-7; tentatively, D is TRBD2 (5 bases). Germline V gene lookup returns CDR1 SQVTM and CDR2 ANQGSEA. The CDR3 runs to 10 residues. The V gene lost 5 bases and the J gene lost 6 bases, with 8 bases spanning the gap. The CDR3 is CSVREGEQYF. The CDR3 DNA reads as TGCAGCGTTCGGGAAGGCGAGCAGTACTTC.

This clone was recorded at least ten times. This sequence joins TRBV5-1 and TRBJ2-7; 9 bases are a match to TRBD2. This CDR3 has 15 residues. V was clipped by 0 bases and J by 2 bases; unmatched bases: 3. The germline gives CDR1 SGHRS, CDR2 YFSETQ. The CDR3 sequence: CASSLVASGAYEQYF. CDR3 DNA: TGCGCCAGCAGCTTGGTGGCTAGCGGGGCCTACGAGCAGTACTTC.

Regarding this clone: The same CDR3 can be traced to other DNA sequences in this sample. The rearrangement joins TRBV5-4 to TRBJ1-1; D is perhaps TRBD1 (5 bases). With 0 bases removed from V and 5 bases from J, the gap between germline ends came to 11 bases. CDR1 is SGHNT and CDR2 is YYREEE in the germline V gene (reference sequence). The CDR3 spans 14 residues. CDR3 protein: CASSLGRGGTEAFF. The CDR3 DNA reads TGTGCCAGCAGCTTGGGACGGGGGGGGACTGAAGCTTTCTTT.

This clone was counted a few times. The chain carries TRBV12-3 or TRBV12-4 and TRBJ2-3; D remains ambiguous. V was clipped by 6 bases and J by 4 bases, with 5 bases between them. The CDR3 consists of 11 residues. The CDR3 DNA reads as TGTGCCAGCAGCCGGTCAGATACGCAGTATTTT. The encoded protein is CASSRSDTQYF.

This chain uses TRBV15 with TRBJ2-1; 13 positions agree with TRBD2. V shed 0 bases, J shed 3 bases, and the junction held 11 bases outside the gene matches. Germline V CDR1 and CDR2: LNHNV, YYDKDF (reference sequence). CDR3 length equals 20 residues. This CDR3 is CATSRDAGLAGANSYNEQFF. DNA of the CDR3: TGTGCCACCAGCAGAGATGCCGGACTAGCGGGGGCAAACAGCTACAATGAGCAGTTCTTC.

The chain has TRBV11-3 and TRBJ1-1, with a tentative D call TRBD1 (5 bases). The CDR3 spans 13 residues. Germline V gives CDR1 SGHNT, CDR2 YENEEA. The CDR3 spells CASGRGEDTEAFF. The CDR3 coding sequence is TGTGCGAGCGGACGGGGGGAAGACACTGAAGCTTTCTTT.

The V and J genes are TRBV16 and TRBJ2-3; perhaps TRBD1 as D (5 bases). Germline V CDR1 and CDR2: KGHSY, FQNENV. The CDR3 sequence is 14 residues long. V gave up 0 bases and J gave up 2 bases, with 6 bases separating them. Here the CDR3 reads CASSQSGPTDTQYF. CDR3 DNA sequence: TGTGCCAGCAGCCAATCGGGGCCCACAGATACGCAGTATTTT.

The chain joins TRBV6-2 or TRBV6-3 to TRBJ2-1; D is possibly TRBD1 (6 bases). The germline V gene encodes CDR1 MNHEY and CDR2 SVGEGT. CDR3 length: 16 amino acids. V was pared by 5 bases and J by 4 bases, with 18 bases between. The CDR3 region has the DNA TGTGCCAGCAGTGCAACAGGGACATCCTTTTACAATGAGCAGTTCTTC. It specifies CASSATGTSFYNEQFF.

This chain connects TRBV7-8 to TRBJ1-5; D not certain. The V and J ends lost 5 bases and 1 base respectively, with 9 bases between them. The germline gives CDR1 SGHVS, CDR2 FQNEAQ. The CDR3 loop spans 14 amino acids. CDR3 in amino acids: CASSGPPSNQPQHF. The CDR3 DNA is TGTGCCAGCAGCGGGCCTCCCAGCAATCAGCCCCAGCATTTT.

By its share, this clone is medium-sized. The chain uses TRBV29-1 and TRBJ1-3; D gene uncertain. CDR1 and CDR2 from the germline V gene are SQVTM and ANQGSEA. V shed 4 bases and J shed 0 bases, with 10 bases lying between them. This CDR3 is 14 amino acids long. The CDR3 loop reads CSVVSGSSGNTIYF. The CDR3 region has the DNA TGCAGCGTTGTTTCGGGAAGCTCTGGAAACACCATATATTTT.

The chain employs TRBV11-2 and TRBJ1-1; tentatively, D is TRBD1 (6 bases). CDR1 is SGHAT, CDR2 FQNNGV, per germline. This CDR3 comprises 14 residues. V shed 0 bases and J shed 6 bases, with 11 bases lying between them. CDR3 region: CASSLELNRAEAFF. CDR3 bases: TGTGCCAGCAGCTTAGAGCTAAACAGGGCTGAAGCTTTCTTT.

The chain links TRBV5-1 to TRBJ1-2; D is undetermined. The V and J ends lost 0 bases and 4 bases respectively, with 4 bases between them. This CDR3 is 12 amino acids long. Germline V lookup: CDR1 SGHRS, CDR2 YFSETQ. The CDR3 loop reads CASSLEPYGYTF. CDR3 DNA: TGCGCCAGCAGCTTGGAGCCCTATGGCTACACCTTC.

Comment on this clone: A junction boundary mismatches the germline segment, possibly from a read error. The chain joins TRBV7-2 to TRBJ1-1, with D possibly matching TRBD1 (5 bases). Germline lookup yields CDR1 SGHTA and CDR2 FQGNSA. The CDR3 is 13 amino acids. Written as DNA, the CDR3 is TGTGCCAGCAGCTTCCCAGGGAACGCTGAAGCTTTCTTT. This translates into CASSFPGNAEAFF.

V gene TRBV5-4 combines with J gene TRBJ2-7; D possibly corresponds to TRBD2 (7 bases). V was shortened by 0 bases and J by 4 bases, with 11 bases between the two germline ends. The CDR3 is made up of 14 amino acids. CDR1 and CDR2 from the germline V gene are SGHNT and YYREEE (reference sequence). CDR3 sequence: CASSLEGRGYEQYF. The CDR3 nucleotides are TGTGCCAGCAGCTTGGAAGGGAGGGGGTACGAGCAGTACTTC.

The chain combines TRBV27 with TRBJ2-1, with 7 nucleotides matching TRBD2. After removal of 4 bases from V and 9 bases from J, the junction contained 12 bases not matched to a gene. CDR3 length: 15 amino acids. In germline, CDR1 is MNHEY, CDR2 SMNVEV (reference sequence). The CDR3 sequence is CASSWGRISGGEQFF. The CDR3 DNA follows: TGTGCCAGCAGTTGGGGCAGGATTTCGGGGGGTGAGCAGTTCTTC.

This chain links TRBV29-1 with TRBJ1-2, with 7 bases matching TRBD1. The germline CDR1 and CDR2 sequences are SQVTM and ANQGSEA. Unmatched junction bases numbered 6, after V lost 4 bases and J lost 4 bases. The CDR3 runs 13 residues. CDR3 in amino acids: CSVGQGEAYGYTF. The CDR3 DNA follows: TGCAGCGTTGGACAGGGAGAAGCCTATGGCTACACCTTC.

V gene TRBV18 combines with J gene TRBJ1-1; unclear D gene. Germline V CDR1 and CDR2: KGHSH, LQKENI. Trimming removed 2 bases at V and 4 bases at J, with 5 bases between. The CDR3 is 12 residues long. The CDR3 region is CASSPMRTEAFF. The CDR3, as DNA: TGTGCCAGCTCACCAATGCGCACTGAAGCTTTCTTT.

This sequence joins TRBV7-9 and TRBJ1-2; TRBD1 agrees at 9 bases. This CDR3 has 13 residues. Trimming removed 4 bases from V and 7 bases from J; junction bases left unmatched: 4. Germline CDR1 is SEHNR and CDR2 is FQNEAQ (reference sequence). CDR3 sequence (DNA): TGTGCCAGCAGCTCAGAGGACAGGGGTGGCTACACCTTC. Protein sequence: CASSSEDRGGYTF.

The rearrangement uses TRBV29-1 and TRBJ1-5; tentatively, D is TRBD1 (6 bases). Germline loops: CDR1 SQVTM, CDR2 ANQGSEA. V lost 5 bases and J lost 5, with 13 bases in between. The CDR3 runs to 13 residues. The CDR3 nucleotides are TGCAGCGTTTCTCAGAACAGGGATCAGCCCCAGCATTTT. This translates into CSVSQNRDQPQHF.

The chain uses TRBV9 and TRBJ2-3; D gene uncertain. The CDR3 consists of 13 residues. The germline V gene encodes CDR1 SGDLS and CDR2 YYNGEE. V was trimmed by 4 bases and J by 6 bases, leaving 12 bases between them. CDR3 nucleotides: TGTGCCAGCAGCCCTCGAAGTCAGGATACGCAGTATTTT. This translates into CASSPRSQDTQYF.